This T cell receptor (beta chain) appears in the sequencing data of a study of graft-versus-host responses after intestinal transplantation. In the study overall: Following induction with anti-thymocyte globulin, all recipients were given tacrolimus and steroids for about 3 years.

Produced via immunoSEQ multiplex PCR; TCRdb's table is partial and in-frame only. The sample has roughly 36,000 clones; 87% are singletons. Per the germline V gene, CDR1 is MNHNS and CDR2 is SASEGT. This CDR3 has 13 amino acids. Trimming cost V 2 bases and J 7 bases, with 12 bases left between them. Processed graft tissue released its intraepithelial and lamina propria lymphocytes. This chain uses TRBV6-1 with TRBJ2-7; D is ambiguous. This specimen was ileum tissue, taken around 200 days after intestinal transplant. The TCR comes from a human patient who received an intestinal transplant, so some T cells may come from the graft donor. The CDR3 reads CASSELPGYEQYF. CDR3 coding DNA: TGTGCCAGCAGTGAACTCCCCGGGTATGAGCAGTACTTC.